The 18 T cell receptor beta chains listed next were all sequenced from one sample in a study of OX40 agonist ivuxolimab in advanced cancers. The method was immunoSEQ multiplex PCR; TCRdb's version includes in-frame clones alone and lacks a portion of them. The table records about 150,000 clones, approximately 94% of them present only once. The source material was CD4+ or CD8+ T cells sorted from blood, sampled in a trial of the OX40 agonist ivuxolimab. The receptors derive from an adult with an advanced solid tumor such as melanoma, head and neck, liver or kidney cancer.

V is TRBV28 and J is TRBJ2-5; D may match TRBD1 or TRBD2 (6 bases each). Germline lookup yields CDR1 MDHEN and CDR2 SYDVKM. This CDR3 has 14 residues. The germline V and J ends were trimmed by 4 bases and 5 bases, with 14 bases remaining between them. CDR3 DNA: TGTGCCAGCAGTTCCGGGGGCGCCCAGGAGACCCAGTACTTC. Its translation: CASSSGGAQETQYF.

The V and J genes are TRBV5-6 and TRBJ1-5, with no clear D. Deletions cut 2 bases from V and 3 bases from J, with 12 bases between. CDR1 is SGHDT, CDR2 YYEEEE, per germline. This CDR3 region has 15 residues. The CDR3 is CASSLRGALNQPQHF. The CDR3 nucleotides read TGTGCCAGCAGCTTAAGAGGTGCACTCAATCAGCCCCAGCATTTT.

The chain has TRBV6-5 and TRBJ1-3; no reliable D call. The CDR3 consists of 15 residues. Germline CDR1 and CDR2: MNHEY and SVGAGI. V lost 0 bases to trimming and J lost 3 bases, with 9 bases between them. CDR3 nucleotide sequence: TGTGCCAGCAGTTACTCCCAGGCGCTTGGAAACACCATATATTTT. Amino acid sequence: CASSYSQALGNTIYF.

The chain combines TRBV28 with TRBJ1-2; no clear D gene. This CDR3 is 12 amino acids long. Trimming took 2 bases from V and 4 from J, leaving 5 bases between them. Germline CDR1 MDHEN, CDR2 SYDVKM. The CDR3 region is CASSLLSYGYTF. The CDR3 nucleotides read TGTGCCAGCAGTTTACTCAGCTATGGCTACACCTTC.

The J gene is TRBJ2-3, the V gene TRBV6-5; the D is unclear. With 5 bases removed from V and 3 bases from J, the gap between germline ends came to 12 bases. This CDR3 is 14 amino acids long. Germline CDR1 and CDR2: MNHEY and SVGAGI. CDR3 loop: CASSPASLTDTQYF. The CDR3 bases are TGTGCCAGCAGTCCAGCCTCCCTTACAGATACGCAGTATTTT.

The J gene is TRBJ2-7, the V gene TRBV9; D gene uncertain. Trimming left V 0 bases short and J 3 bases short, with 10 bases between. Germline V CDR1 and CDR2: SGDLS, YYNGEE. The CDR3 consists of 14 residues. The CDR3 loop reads CASSVGNTVYEQYF. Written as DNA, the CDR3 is TGTGCCAGCAGCGTAGGGAACACCGTCTACGAGCAGTACTTC.

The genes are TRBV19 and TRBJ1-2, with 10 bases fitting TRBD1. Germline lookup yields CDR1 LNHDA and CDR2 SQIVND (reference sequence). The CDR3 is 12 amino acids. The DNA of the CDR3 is TGTGGCCCGGGACAGGGGAACTATGGCTACACCTTC. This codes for CGPGQGNYGYTF.

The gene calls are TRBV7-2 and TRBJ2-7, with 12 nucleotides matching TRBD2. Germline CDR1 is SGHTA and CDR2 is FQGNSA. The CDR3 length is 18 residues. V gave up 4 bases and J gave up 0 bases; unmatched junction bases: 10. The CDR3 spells CASSWVGTSGFDSYEQYF. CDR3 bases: TGTGCCAGCAGCTGGGTCGGGACTAGCGGGTTTGACTCCTACGAGCAGTACTTC.

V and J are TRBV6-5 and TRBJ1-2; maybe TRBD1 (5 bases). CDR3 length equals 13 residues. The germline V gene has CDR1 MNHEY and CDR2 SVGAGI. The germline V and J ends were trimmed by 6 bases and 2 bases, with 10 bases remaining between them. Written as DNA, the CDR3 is TGTGCCAGCAGCACTCGGGGGAACTATGGCTACACCTTC. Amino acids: CASSTRGNYGYTF.

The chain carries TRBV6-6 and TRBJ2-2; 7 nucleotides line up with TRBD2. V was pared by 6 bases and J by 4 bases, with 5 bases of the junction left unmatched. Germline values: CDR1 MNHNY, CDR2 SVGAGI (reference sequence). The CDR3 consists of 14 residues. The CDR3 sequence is CASSTAGSTGELFF. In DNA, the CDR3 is TGTGCCAGCAGCACAGCGGGAAGCACCGGGGAGCTGTTTTTT.

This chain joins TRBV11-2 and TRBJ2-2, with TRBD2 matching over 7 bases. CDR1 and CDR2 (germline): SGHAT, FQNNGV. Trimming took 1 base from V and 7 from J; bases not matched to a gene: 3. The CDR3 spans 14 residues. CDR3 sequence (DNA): TGTGCCAGCAGCTTAGTGGGGGGGAGCGGGGAGCTGTTTTTT. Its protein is CASSLVGGSGELFF.

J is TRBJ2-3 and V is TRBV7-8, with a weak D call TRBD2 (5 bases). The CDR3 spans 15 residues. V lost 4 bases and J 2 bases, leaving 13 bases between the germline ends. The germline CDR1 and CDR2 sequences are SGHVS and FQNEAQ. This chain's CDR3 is CASSWRADSTDTQYF. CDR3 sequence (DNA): TGTGCCAGCAGCTGGCGGGCGGATTCCACAGATACGCAGTATTTT.

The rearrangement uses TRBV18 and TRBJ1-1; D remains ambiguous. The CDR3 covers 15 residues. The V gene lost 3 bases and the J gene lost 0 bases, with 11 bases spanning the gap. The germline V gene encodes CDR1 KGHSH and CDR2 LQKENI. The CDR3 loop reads CASSPLPGLNTEAFF. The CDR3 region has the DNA TGTGCCAGCTCACCCCTGCCGGGTTTGAACACTGAAGCTTTCTTT.

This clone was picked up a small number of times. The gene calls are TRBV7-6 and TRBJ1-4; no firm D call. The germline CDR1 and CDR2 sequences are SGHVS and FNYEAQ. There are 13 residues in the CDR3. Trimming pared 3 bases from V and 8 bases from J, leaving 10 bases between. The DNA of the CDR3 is TGTGCCAGCAGCTTTGGGTACCGGGAAAAACTGTTTTTT. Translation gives CASSFGYREKLFF.

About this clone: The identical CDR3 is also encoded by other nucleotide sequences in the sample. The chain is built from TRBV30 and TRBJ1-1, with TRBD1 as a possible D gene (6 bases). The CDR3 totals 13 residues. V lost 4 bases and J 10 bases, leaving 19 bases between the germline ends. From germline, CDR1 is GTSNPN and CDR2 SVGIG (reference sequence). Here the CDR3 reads CAWTQDRVVPAFF. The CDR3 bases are TGTGCCTGGACCCAGGACAGAGTCGTCCCAGCTTTCTTT.

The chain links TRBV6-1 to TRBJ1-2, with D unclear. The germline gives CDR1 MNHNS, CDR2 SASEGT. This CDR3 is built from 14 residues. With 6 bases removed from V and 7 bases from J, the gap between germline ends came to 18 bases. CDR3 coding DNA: TGTGCCAGCAGAGCGATCGGACCCTCCTCTGGCTACACCTTC. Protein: CASRAIGPSSGYTF.

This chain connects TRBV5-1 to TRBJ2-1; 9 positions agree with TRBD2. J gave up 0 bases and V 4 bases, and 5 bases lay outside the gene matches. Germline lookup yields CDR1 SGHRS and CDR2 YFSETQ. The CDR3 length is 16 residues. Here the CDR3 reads CASSSGGLSSYNEQFF. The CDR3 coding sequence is TGCGCCAGCAGCAGCGGGGGGCTGAGCTCCTACAATGAGCAGTTCTTC.

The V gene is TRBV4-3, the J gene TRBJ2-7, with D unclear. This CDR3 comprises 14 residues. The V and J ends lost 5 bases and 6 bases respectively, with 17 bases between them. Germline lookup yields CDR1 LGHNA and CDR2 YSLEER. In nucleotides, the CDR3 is TGCGCCAGCAGCTCCAGGTCCTGGCAGCGCGAGCAGTACTTC. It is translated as CASSSRSWQREQYF.